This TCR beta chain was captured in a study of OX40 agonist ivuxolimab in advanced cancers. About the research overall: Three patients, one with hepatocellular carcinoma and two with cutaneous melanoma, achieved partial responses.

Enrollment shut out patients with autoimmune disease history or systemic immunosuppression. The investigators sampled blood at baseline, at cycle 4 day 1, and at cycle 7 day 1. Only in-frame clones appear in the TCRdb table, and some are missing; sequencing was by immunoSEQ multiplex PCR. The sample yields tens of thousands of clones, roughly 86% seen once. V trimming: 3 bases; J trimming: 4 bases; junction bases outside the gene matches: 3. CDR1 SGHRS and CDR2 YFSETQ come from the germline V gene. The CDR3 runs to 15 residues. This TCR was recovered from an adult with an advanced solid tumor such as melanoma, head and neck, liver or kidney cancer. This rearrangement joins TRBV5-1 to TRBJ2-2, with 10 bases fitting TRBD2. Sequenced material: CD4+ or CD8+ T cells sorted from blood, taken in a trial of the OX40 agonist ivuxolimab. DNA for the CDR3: TGCGCCAGCAGCTCAGTAGCGGGAGGCACCGGGGAGCTGTTTTTT. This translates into CASSSVAGGTGELFF. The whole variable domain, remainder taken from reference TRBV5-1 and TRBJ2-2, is KAGVTQTPRYLIKTRGQQVTLSCSPISGHRSVSWYQQTPGQGLQFLFEYFSETQRNKGNFPGRFSGRQFSNSRSEMNVSTLELGDSALYLCASSSVAGGTGELFFGEGSRLTVL.